This TCR beta chain was sequenced during a study of graft-versus-host responses after intestinal transplantation. Study-wide background: Every transplant recipient was induced with anti-thymocyte globulin, then maintained on tacrolimus and steroids for two to three years.

The assay was immunoSEQ multiplex PCR, and TCRdb's table has in-frame clones only and misses some. The sample contains 85,000 to 100,000 clones, approximately 89% of which appear only once. Trimming removed 6 bases from V and 4 bases from J; junction bases left unmatched: 11. This CDR3 comprises 15 residues. Germline loops: CDR1 MNHNS, CDR2 SASEGT. Note on this clone: Its target is not known.

This chain connects TRBV6-1 to TRBJ2-7, with 8 positions matching TRBD1. This sample comprised unstimulated CD4+ T cells sorted from spleen or lymph node cells, obtained before transplant. The sequence came from a human donor who was the organ donor for an intestinal transplant. The CDR3 DNA reads as TGTGCCAGCAGCGGTTTAGGACAGGGAAAATACGAGCAGTACTTC. It specifies CASSGLGQGKYEQYF.